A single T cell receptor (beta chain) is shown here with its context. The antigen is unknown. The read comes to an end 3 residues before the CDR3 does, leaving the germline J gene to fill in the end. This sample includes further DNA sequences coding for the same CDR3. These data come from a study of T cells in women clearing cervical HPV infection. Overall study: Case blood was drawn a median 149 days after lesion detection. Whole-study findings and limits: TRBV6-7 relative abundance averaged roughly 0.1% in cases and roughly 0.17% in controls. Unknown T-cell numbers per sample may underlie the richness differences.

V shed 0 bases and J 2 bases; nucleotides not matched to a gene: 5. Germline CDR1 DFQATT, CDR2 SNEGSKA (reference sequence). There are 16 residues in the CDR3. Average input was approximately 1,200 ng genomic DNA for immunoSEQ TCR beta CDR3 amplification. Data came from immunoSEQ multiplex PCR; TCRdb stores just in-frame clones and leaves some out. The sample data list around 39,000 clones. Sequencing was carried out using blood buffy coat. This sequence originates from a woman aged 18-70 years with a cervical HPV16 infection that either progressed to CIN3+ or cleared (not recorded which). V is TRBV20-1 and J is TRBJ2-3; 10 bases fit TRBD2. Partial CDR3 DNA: TGCAGTGCTAGAGATGTACTAGCGGGGCTCACAGATACG. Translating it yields CSARDVLAGLTDT. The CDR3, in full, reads CSARDVLAGLTDTQYF.